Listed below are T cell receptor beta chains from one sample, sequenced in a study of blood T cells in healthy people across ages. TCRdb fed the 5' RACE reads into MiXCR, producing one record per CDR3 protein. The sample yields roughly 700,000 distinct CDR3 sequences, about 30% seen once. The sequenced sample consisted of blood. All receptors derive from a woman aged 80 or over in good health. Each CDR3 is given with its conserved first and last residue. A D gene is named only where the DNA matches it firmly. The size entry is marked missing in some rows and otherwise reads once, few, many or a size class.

TGTGCCTGGAGTTCAAGCTGCTATGGCTACACCTTC,CAWSSSCYGYTF,-,-,TRBJ1-2,TRBV30
TGTGCCAGCAGCCCACAAGAATACAGGATTATACAGAATGAGCAGTTCTTC,CASSPQEYRIIQNEQFF,-,-,TRBJ2-1,TRBV11-2
TGCAGTGCCAGGCATGACAGGGACTACGAGCAGTACTTC,CSARHDRDYEQYF,TRBD1,-,TRBJ2-7,TRBV20-1
TGCAGTGCTAGAGATGTGCGACAGGGGGTGTCCGCTAGCACAGATACGCAGTATTTT,CSARDVRQGVSASTDTQYF,TRBD1,many,TRBJ2-3,TRBV20-1
TGCGCCAGCAGCGCACGGGCCTCTAGCGGGCTTAGCACAGATACGCAGTATTTT,CASSARASSGLSTDTQYF,TRBD2,-,TRBJ2-3,TRBV5-1
TGTGCCAGCAGCTCAGACAGGGGGCAACAGTCAATATCCTACAATGAGCAGTACTTC,CASSSDRGQQSISYNEQYF,TRBD1,-,TRBJ2-7,TRBV7-9
TGTGCCAGCAGTAGGACTAGCGGGGGGGAATACAATGAGCAGTTCTTC,CASSRTSGGEYNEQFF,TRBD2,many,TRBJ2-1,TRBV12-3/TRBV12-4
TGCGCCAGCAGCTACACAGGGGGCGGCGCAGATACGCAGTATTTT,CASSYTGGGADTQYF,TRBD1,many,TRBJ2-3,TRBV6-5
TGTGCCAGCAGCTTAACTCGGGGGGGCCGGTGGGAGCAGTTCTTC,CASSLTRGGRWEQFF,TRBD2,many,TRBJ2-1,TRBV11-2
TGTGCCAGCAGTTACTCTCGAGCCTCCGTCCGGGGAGAGACCCAGTACTTC,CASSYSRASVRGETQYF,-,-,TRBJ2-5,TRBV6-2/TRBV6-3
TGTGCCAGCAGCCGTCAGAGAATCTCTGGGGCCAACGTCCTGACTTTC,CASSRQRISGANVLTF,-,many,TRBJ2-6,TRBV12-3/TRBV12-4
TGTGCCACCAGCAGACTAGCGGGGGGTGAGACCCAGTACTTC,CATSRLAGGETQYF,TRBD2,many,TRBJ2-5,TRBV15
TGTGCCACCAGAACCCGACAGGGGGCTAATGAAAAACTGTTTTTT,CATRTRQGANEKLFF,TRBD1,many,TRBJ1-4,TRBV15
TGTGCCAGCAGCGTAACCGGTTATCAGCCCCAGCATTTT,CASSVTGYQPQHF,-,few,TRBJ1-5,TRBV7-2
TGTGCCAGCTCGGCACGCCGGGCGGTTCCACCCACAGATACGCAGTATTTT,CASSARRAVPPTDTQYF,-,many,TRBJ2-3,TRBV7-2
TGTGCCAGCACCCGGAGAGGGGTCTACTACGAGCAGTACTTC,CASTRRGVYYEQYF,-,few,TRBJ2-7,TRBV6-2/TRBV6-3
TGCGCCAGCAGCCGAGGACAGGGTCGCTATGAGCAGTACTTC,CASSRGQGRYEQYF,TRBD1,-,TRBJ2-7,TRBV4-3
TGTGCCAGCAGTGTTTCGGCCAGAACCCCAGATACGCAGTATTTT,CASSVSARTPDTQYF,-,many,TRBJ2-3,TRBV2
TGTGCCAGCAGCCAAGATCAAGGGAATGAAAAACTGTTTTTT,CASSQDQGNEKLFF,-,-,TRBJ1-4,TRBV4-2
TGCGCCAGCAGCCCTTCCCCTGGGGGAACCGGGGCCAACGTCCTGACTTTC,CASSPSPGGTGANVLTF,-,-,TRBJ2-6,TRBV4-3
TGTGCCAGCAGCGCTCCGGGGTTCTCCTACGAGCAGTACTTC,CASSAPGFSYEQYF,-,many,TRBJ2-7,TRBV7-9
TGCAGTGCTAGTGTGAGCTATAGCAATCAGCCCCAGCATTTT,CSASVSYSNQPQHF,-,many,TRBJ1-5,TRBV20-1
TGTGCCAGCAGCTTGGTGGGGGCCAGCGGTCGTCAGTTCTTC,CASSLVGASGRQFF,-,-,TRBJ2-1,TRBV7-9
TGTGCCAGCAGTGAAAGCAGGGACTATGGCTACACCTTC,CASSESRDYGYTF,-,-,TRBJ1-2,TRBV2
TGTGCCAGCAGTTACGATGGGACAGGGGAAGTCGATGATGGCTACACCTTC,CASSYDGTGEVDDGYTF,TRBD1,many,TRBJ1-2,TRBV6-2/TRBV6-3
TGTGCCAGCAGTGAAGAGACACCCCAGGGTCCCCAGCATTTT,CASSEETPQGPQHF,-,few,TRBJ1-5,TRBV6-1
TGCAGCGTCAGACAGGGAACGGATGGCTACACCTTC,CSVRQGTDGYTF,TRBD1,many,TRBJ1-2,TRBV29-1
TGTGCCAGCGGCCCATTAGCGGGGGCTACAGATACGCAGTATTTT,CASGPLAGATDTQYF,TRBD2,-,TRBJ2-3,TRBV14
TGCGCCAGCAGCCCTCAGACAGGGGGCAATGAGCAGTTCTTC,CASSPQTGGNEQFF,TRBD1,many,TRBJ2-1,TRBV5-1
TGTGCCAGTAGTCCAACCTTTCGGGAGACCCAGTACTTC,CASSPTFRETQYF,-,few,TRBJ2-5,TRBV19
TGTGCCACCAGCAGAGACGGGCGCTTGACTGGGGCCAACGTCCTGACTTTC,CATSRDGRLTGANVLTF,-,many,TRBJ2-6,TRBV15
TGTGCCAGCAGGAGTACGGGGTCGACGGGGCAGTACTTC,CASRSTGSTGQYF,-,-,TRBJ2-7,TRBV7-2
TGTGCCAGCACCAGGGGATACACTGAAGCTTTCTTT,CASTRGYTEAFF,-,many,TRBJ1-1,TRBV6-2/TRBV6-3
TGCAGTGCTCCTGACGACAGGGGAGCCCCCAATGAGCAGTTCTTC,CSAPDDRGAPNEQFF,TRBD1,-,TRBJ2-1,TRBV20-1
TGTGCCAGCAGTCCAGGGTTGGCCATTCAGTACTTC,CASSPGLAIQYF,-,once,TRBJ2-4,TRBV6-6
TGCAGTACTCACCAGGGGGCGCGGGAGCAGTACTTC,CSTHQGAREQYF,TRBD1,-,TRBJ2-7,TRBV20-1
TGCAGCGCGGGGACAGGGGGCTCGAACACTGAAGCTTTCTTT,CSAGTGGSNTEAFF,TRBD1,many,TRBJ1-1,TRBV29-1
TGTGCCAGCAGCGGACCGCGGGTCGGGCGGGGCTACACCTTC,CASSGPRVGRGYTF,-,many,TRBJ1-2,TRBV5-6
TGTGCCTGGAGTGCGTTGTCACCCCTCCACTTT,CAWSALSPLHF,-,many,TRBJ1-6,TRBV30
TGTGCCAGCAGCCAGGGACTACACAAATCCTACAATGAGCAGTTCTTC,CASSQGLHKSYNEQFF,TRBD2,many,TRBJ2-1,TRBV7-9
TGTGCCAGTAGCTTCTCCCCGTATGTAGGGGATAGCAATCAGCCCCAGTATTTT,CASSFSPYVGDSNQPQYF,-,-,TRBJ2-3,TRBV7-2
TGTGCCAGCAGCTTTCAGTCCCCGTCCTACAATGAGCAGTTCTTC,CASSFQSPSYNEQFF,-,many,TRBJ2-1,TRBV7-9
TGTGCCAGCAGTTTGAGCCGACAGTTCTATGGCTACACCTTC,CASSLSRQFYGYTF,-,-,TRBJ1-2,TRBV28
TGTGCCAGCAGTTTATATAGCGGGGATTCCTACAATGAGCAGTTCTTC,CASSLYSGDSYNEQFF,TRBD2,-,TRBJ2-1,TRBV28
TGTGCCAGCAGCTTAGTTCGGTCGCTAGCGATCGGGAGGAGCACGCAGTATTTT,CASSLVRSLAIGRSTQYF,TRBD2,many,TRBJ2-3,TRBV7-2
TGTGCCAGCTCACCGAGAGTATTTACGGATATGAACACTGAAGCTTTCTTT,CASSPRVFTDMNTEAFF,-,-,TRBJ1-1,TRBV18
TGTGCCAGCAGTTCCCCGGACAGATTTAATGAAAAACTGTTTTTT,CASSSPDRFNEKLFF,-,-,TRBJ1-4,TRBV6-1
TGCAGCGTTGCTTTGACAGGGACCCGTGAAAAACTGTTTTTT,CSVALTGTREKLFF,TRBD1,few,TRBJ1-4,TRBV29-1
TGTGCCAGCTCACCACCCGCGGTCAGCTTCACCGGGGAGCTGTTTTTT,CASSPPAVSFTGELFF,-,-,TRBJ2-2,TRBV18
TGTGCCAGCAGGCGGACAGGGGGTGATGGAAAACTGTTTTTT,CASRRTGGDGKLFF,TRBD1,few,TRBJ1-4,TRBV11-2
TGTGCCAGCAGCCTACAGTCCGGGACAGGGGGAAGGAATGAGCAGTTCTTC,CASSLQSGTGGRNEQFF,TRBD1,-,TRBJ2-1,TRBV7-2
TGTGCCAGCAGCTGGGACAGGGCCGGGACTGAAGCTTTCTTT,CASSWDRAGTEAFF,TRBD1,few,TRBJ1-1,TRBV7-9